The clone carrying this T cell receptor (beta chain) was observed many times. This sample stems from a study of T cells in Graves' hyperthyroidism and ophthalmopathy. From RNA transcripts, TCR beta CDR3 regions were amplified. A first-round RT-PCR of the TCR CDR3 used the HTBI primer set. TCRdb re-analysed the multiplex PCR reads in MiXCR, keeping a single row per CDR3 protein. The sample yields more than 500,000 distinct CDR3 sequences, approximately 15% seen once. This CDR3 is built from 11 residues. Trimming left V 1 base short and J 11 bases short, with 9 bases between. Germline V gene data show CDR1 as DFQATT and CDR2 as SNEGSKA (reference sequence).

The specimen sequenced was blood. The chain combines TRBV20-1 with TRBJ1-5; D ambiguous. This receptor was identified in a woman aged 35 to 49 with Graves' hyperthyroidism. The CDR3 nucleotides are TGCAGTGCTAGAGTTTTAGAGGCCCAGCATTTT. This gives the protein CSARVLEAQHF.